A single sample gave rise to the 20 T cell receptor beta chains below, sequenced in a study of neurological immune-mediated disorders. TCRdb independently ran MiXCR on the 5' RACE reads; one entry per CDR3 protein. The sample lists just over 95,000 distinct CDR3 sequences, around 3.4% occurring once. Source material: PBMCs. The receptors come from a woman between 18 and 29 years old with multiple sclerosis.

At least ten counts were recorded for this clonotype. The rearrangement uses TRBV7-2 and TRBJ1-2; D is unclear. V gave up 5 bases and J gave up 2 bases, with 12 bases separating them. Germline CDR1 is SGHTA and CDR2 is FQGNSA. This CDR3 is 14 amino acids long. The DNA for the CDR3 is TGTGCCAGCAGCCCCTTAGACCGGAACTATGGCTACACCTTC. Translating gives CASSPLDRNYGYTF.

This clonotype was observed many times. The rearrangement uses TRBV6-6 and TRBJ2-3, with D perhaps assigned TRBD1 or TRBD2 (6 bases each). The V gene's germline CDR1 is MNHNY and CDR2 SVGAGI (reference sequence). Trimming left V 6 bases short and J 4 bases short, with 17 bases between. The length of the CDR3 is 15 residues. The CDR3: CASSLQGGHPDTQYF. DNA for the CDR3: TGTGCCAGCAGCCTACAGGGAGGCCACCCAGATACGCAGTATTTT.

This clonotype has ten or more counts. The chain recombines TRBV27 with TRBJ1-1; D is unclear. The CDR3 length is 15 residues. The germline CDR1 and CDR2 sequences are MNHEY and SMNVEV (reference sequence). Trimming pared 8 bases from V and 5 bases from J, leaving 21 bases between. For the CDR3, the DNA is TGTGCCAGCCGGAAGGTGGCCTTCACGGAGACTGAAGCTTTCTTT. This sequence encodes CASRKVAFTETEAFF.

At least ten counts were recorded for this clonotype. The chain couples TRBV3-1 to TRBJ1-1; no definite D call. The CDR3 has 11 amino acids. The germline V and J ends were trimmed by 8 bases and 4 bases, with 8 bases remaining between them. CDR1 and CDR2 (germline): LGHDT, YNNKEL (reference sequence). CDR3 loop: CASGPSTEAFF. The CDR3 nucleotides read TGTGCCAGCGGACCTAGCACTGAAGCTTTCTTT.

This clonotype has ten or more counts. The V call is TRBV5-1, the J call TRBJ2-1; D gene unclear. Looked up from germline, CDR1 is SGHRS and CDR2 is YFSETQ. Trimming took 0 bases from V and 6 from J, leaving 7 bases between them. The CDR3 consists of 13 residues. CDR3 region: CASSLGPANEQFF. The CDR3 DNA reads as TGCGCCAGCAGCTTGGGACCGGCCAATGAGCAGTTCTTC.

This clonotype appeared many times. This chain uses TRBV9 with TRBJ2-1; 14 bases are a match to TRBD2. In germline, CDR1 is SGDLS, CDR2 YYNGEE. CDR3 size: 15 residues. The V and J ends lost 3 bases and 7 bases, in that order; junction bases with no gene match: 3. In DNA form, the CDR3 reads TGTGCCAGCAGCGCGGGACTAGCGGGAGTGAATGAGCAGTTCTTC. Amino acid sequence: CASSAGLAGVNEQFF.

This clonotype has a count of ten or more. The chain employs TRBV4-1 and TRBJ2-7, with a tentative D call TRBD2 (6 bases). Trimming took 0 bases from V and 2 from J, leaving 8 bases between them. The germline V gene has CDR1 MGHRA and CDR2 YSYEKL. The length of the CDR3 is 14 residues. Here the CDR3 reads CASSQEGGTYEQYF. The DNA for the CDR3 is TGCGCCAGCAGCCAAGAGGGGGGTACCTACGAGCAGTACTTC.

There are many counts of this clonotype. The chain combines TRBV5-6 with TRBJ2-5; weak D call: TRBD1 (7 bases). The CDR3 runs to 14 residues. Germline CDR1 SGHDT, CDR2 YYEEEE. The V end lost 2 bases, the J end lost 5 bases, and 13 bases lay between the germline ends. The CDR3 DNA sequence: TGTGCCAGCAGCTTCCCCAGGGGGAGGGAGACCCAGTACTTC. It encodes CASSFPRGRETQYF.

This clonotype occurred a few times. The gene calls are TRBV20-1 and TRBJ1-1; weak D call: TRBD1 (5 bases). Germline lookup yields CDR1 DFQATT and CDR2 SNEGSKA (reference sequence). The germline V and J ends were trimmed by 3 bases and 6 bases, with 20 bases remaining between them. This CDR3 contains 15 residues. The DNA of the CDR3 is TGCAGTGCTAGTCCCCTCCCGGGGGATAGCCCTGAAGCTTTCTTT. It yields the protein CSASPLPGDSPEAFF.

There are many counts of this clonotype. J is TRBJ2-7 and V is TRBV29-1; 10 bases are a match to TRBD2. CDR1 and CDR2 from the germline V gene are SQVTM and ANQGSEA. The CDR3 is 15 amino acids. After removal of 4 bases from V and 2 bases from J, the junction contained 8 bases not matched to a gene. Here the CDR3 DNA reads TGCAGCGTTGCTTCCCAAGCGGGGGGGCCCTACGAGCAGTACTTC. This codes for CSVASQAGGPYEQYF.

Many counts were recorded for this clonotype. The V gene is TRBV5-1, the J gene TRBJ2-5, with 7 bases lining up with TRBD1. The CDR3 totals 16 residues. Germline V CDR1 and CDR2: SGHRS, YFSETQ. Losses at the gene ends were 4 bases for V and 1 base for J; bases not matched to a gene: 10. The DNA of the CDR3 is TGCGCCAGCAGCACCGGGACAGCCGGCGCCCAAGAGACCCAGTACTTC. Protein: CASSTGTAGAQETQYF.

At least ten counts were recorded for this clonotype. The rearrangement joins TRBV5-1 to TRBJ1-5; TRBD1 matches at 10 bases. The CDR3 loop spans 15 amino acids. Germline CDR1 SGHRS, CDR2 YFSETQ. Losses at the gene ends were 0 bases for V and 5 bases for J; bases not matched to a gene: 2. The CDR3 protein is CASSLGQGAHQPQHF. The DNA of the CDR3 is TGCGCCAGCAGCTTGGGACAGGGGGCGCATCAGCCCCAGCATTTT.

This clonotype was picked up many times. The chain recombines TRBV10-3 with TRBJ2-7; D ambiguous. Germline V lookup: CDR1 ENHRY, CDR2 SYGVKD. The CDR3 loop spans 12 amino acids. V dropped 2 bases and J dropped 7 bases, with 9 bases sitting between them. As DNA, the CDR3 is TGTGCCATCAGTGAGGCTAATAGGGAGCAGTACTTC. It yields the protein CAISEANREQYF.

CDR3 residues: CASSPVPHYEQYF. DNA of the CDR3: TGCGCCAGCAGCCCGGTCCCCCACTACGAGCAGTACTTC. The V call is TRBV5-1, the J call TRBJ2-7; D is unresolved. Trimming took off 4 bases at V and 3 bases at J, with 11 bases between the two ends. The CDR3 has 13 residues. From germline, CDR1 is SGHRS and CDR2 YFSETQ.

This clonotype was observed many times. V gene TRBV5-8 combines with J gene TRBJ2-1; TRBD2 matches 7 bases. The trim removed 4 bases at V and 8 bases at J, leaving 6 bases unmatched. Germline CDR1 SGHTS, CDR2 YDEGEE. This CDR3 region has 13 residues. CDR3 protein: CASSHGRRDEQFF. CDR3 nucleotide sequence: TGTGCCAGCAGCCACGGGAGGAGGGATGAGCAGTTCTTC.

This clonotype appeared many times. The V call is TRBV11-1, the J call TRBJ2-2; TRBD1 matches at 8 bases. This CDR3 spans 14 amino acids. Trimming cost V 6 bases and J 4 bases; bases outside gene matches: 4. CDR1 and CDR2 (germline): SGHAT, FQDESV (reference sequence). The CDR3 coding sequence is TGTGCCAGCAGTCGCGGACAGGGCACCGGGGAGCTGTTTTTT. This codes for CASSRGQGTGELFF.

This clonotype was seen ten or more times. The CDR3 sequence is CASSLELASGYTGELFF. CDR3 nucleotides: TGTGCCAGCAGCTTAGAATTGGCTAGCGGATACACCGGGGAGCTGTTTTTT. The chain has TRBV7-9 and TRBJ2-2; TRBD2 agrees at 7 bases. The germline CDR1 and CDR2 sequences are SEHNR and FQNEAQ (reference sequence). J gave up 3 bases and V 1 base, and 8 bases lay outside the gene matches. CDR3 length: 17 amino acids.

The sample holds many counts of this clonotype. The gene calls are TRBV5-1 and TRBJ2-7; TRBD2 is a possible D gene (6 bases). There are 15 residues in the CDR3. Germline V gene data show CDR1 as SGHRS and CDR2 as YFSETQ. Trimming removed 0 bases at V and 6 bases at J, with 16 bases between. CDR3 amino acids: CASSLELGGSPEQYF. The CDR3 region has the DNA TGCGCCAGCAGCTTGGAGCTCGGGGGATCCCCCGAGCAGTACTTC.

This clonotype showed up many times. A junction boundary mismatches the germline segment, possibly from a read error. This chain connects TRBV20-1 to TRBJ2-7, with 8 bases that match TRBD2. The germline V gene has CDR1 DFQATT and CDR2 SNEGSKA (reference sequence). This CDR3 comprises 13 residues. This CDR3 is CSARSSGDYEQYF. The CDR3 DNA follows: TGCAGCGCTAGAAGTAGCGGGGATTACGAGCAGTACTTC.

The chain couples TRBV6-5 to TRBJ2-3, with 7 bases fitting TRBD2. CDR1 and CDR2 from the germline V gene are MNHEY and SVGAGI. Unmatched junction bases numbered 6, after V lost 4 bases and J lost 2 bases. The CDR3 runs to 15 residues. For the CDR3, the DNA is TGTGCCAGCAGTTGGGGCGGGAGTCACACAGATACGCAGTATTTT. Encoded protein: CASSWGGSHTDTQYF.